Listed here are 21 T cell receptor beta chains from one sample, sequenced in a study of shared clonotypes between healthy human individuals. The method was immunoSEQ multiplex PCR; TCRdb's version includes in-frame clones alone and lacks a portion of them. In the table there are some 2,000,000 clones, roughly 95% of which are singletons. Naive CD8 cells, CD45RO-negative and positively selected for CCR7, excluded terminally differentiated effector memory CD45RA+ cells. Material: naive CD8+ T cells sorted from blood. These receptor sequences come from a man between 18 and 29 years old in good health.

The genes are TRBV4-1 and TRBJ1-2; D is perhaps TRBD1 (6 bases). The germline gives CDR1 MGHRA, CDR2 YSYEKL. This CDR3 is built from 16 residues. Deletions cut 3 bases from V and 0 bases from J, with 14 bases between. The CDR3 DNA is TGCGCCAGCAGCCAGGAACAGGGCCTGGCTAACTATGGCTACACCTTC. It specifies CASSQEQGLANYGYTF.

As regards this clone: Other DNA sequences in this sample translate to the same CDR3. The chain joins TRBV6-1 to TRBJ1-1; tentative D call: TRBD1 (6 bases). The germline V and J ends were trimmed by 3 bases and 4 bases, with 9 bases remaining between them. The CDR3 runs to 13 residues. The germline V gene has CDR1 MNHNS and CDR2 SASEGT. In DNA form, the CDR3 reads TGTGCCAGCAGTGAGGTCAGGGGCACTGAAGCTTTCTTT. Its protein product is CASSEVRGTEAFF.

This chain joins TRBV27 and TRBJ1-5; the D is unclear. The CDR3 runs to 14 residues. The germline V and J ends were trimmed by 9 bases and 0 bases, with 12 bases remaining between them. Per germline, CDR1 MNHEY and CDR2 SMNVEV (reference sequence). The CDR3 coding sequence is TGTGCCAGTTCCGAAGGAGCTAGCAATCAGCCCCAGCATTTT. Amino acids: CASSEGASNQPQHF.

This chain joins TRBV7-6 and TRBJ2-3; D is perhaps TRBD2 (7 bases). Germline V lookup: CDR1 SGHVS, CDR2 FNYEAQ. The V and J ends lost 5 bases and 6 bases respectively, with 12 bases between them. This CDR3 is built from 13 residues. CDR3 amino acids: CASSRGASDTQYF. CDR3 nucleotides: TGTGCCAGCAGCCGGGGGGCCTCGGATACGCAGTATTTT.

To note about this clone: Within the sample, other DNA sequences also encode this same CDR3. The chain links TRBV7-9 to TRBJ2-7, with D perhaps matching TRBD2 (5 bases). The CDR3 covers 14 residues. Germline values: CDR1 SEHNR, CDR2 FQNEAQ (reference sequence). V gave up 2 bases and J gave up 0 bases, with 8 bases separating them. The chain's CDR3 is CASSLSGSSYEQYF. Here the CDR3 DNA reads TGTGCCAGCAGCTTATCGGGGAGCTCCTACGAGCAGTACTTC.

This chain uses TRBV5-4 with TRBJ2-5, with D possibly matching TRBD2 (6 bases). Trimming cost V 5 bases and J 4 bases, with 15 bases left between them. CDR3 length: 14 residues. CDR1 and CDR2 (germline): SGHNT, YYREEE (reference sequence). In DNA form, the CDR3 reads TGTGCCAGCAGGGAGTGGGGTAGCGGAGAGACCCAGTACTTC. It specifies CASREWGSGETQYF.

As regards this clone: Other nucleotide sequences from this sample produce the same CDR3. The chain links TRBV6-5 to TRBJ2-2; TRBD1 aligns across 8 bases. Germline loops: CDR1 MNHEY, CDR2 SVGAGI. V dropped 5 bases and J dropped 6; count of bases not matched to a gene: 2. The CDR3 runs 13 residues. CDR3: CASSTGGPGELFF. The CDR3 bases are TGTGCCAGCAGTACAGGGGGTCCCGGGGAGCTGTTTTTT.

The J gene is TRBJ1-6, the V gene TRBV4-3; tentative D call: TRBD1 (5 bases). V was trimmed by 1 base and J by 8 bases, leaving 24 bases between them. This CDR3 is built from 19 residues. The germline CDR1 and CDR2 sequences are LGHNA and YSLEER. In DNA, the CDR3 is TGCGCCAGCAGCCAAGCAATTAAAGGGGAGACGGGGATCGATTCACCCCTCCACTTT. This translates into CASSQAIKGETGIDSPLHF.

In regard to this clone: The sample carries other DNA sequences with the same CDR3. V is TRBV4-1 and J is TRBJ2-1, with D tentatively TRBD2 (5 bases). The germline V gene encodes CDR1 MGHRA and CDR2 YSYEKL. V was shortened by 1 base and J by 6 bases, with 10 bases between the two germline ends. This CDR3 region has 14 residues. Here the CDR3 reads CASSQGPGSNEQFF. In DNA, the CDR3 is TGCGCCAGCAGCCAAGGACCGGGGTCCAATGAGCAGTTCTTC.

The V and J genes are TRBV21-1 and TRBJ1-3. TRBV21-1 is designated a pseudogene. The CDR3 has 18 residues. The CDR3 DNA reads TGTGCCAGCAGCAAAAAGCTACAGGAAGAGGGCTCTGGAAACACCATATATTTT. This sequence encodes CASSKKLQEEGSGNTIYF.

The rearrangement links TRBV5-4 to TRBJ1-1; TRBD1 is a possible D gene (6 bases). The CDR3 spans 12 residues. From germline, CDR1 is SGHNT and CDR2 YYREEE (reference sequence). V shed 3 bases and J shed 11 bases, with 14 bases lying between them. The CDR3 spells CASSWDIGEAFF. Written as DNA, the CDR3 is TGTGCCAGCAGCTGGGACATTGGGGAGGCTTTCTTT.

The chain is built from TRBV11-2 and TRBJ2-7; D gene uncertain. CDR1 and CDR2 (germline): SGHAT, FQNNGV. CDR3 size: 17 residues. V lost 5 bases and J 2 bases, leaving 22 bases between the germline ends. The CDR3 loop is CASSPLVPRGDPYEQYF. The CDR3 DNA follows: TGTGCCAGCAGCCCCCTTGTTCCCCGCGGAGATCCCTACGAGCAGTACTTC.

The chain recombines TRBV5-4 with TRBJ2-1; TRBD2 is a possible D gene (6 bases). The V gene's germline CDR1 is SGHNT and CDR2 YYREEE (reference sequence). Trimming cost V 4 bases and J 9 bases, with 17 bases left between them. This CDR3 has 14 residues. CDR3 coding DNA: TGTGCCAGCAGCGAGGAGGGGCCCGGCAGTGAGCAGTTCTTC. This codes for CASSEEGPGSEQFF.

The V and J genes are TRBV19 and TRBJ2-3; weak D call: TRBD2 (6 bases). Germline lookup yields CDR1 LNHDA and CDR2 SQIVND (reference sequence). The V and J ends lost 5 bases and 0 bases respectively, with 12 bases between them. This CDR3 is built from 15 residues. CDR3 nucleotide sequence: TGTGCCAGTAGTGACGGGAGTAAGAGCACAGATACGCAGTATTTT. It codes for CASSDGSKSTDTQYF.

About this clone itself: The junction departs from the called germline gene at one end, perhaps through a read error. This chain joins TRBV7-7 and TRBJ2-2, with 9 nucleotides matching TRBD1. This CDR3 is 15 amino acids long. In germline, CDR1 is SSHAT, CDR2 FNYEAQ (reference sequence). CDR3 nucleotides: TGTGCTAGCAGCTCAGGACAGGGGTATCCCGGGGAGCTGTTTTTT. It yields the protein CASSSGQGYPGELFF.

The chain has TRBV11-2 and TRBJ1-1; D is ambiguous. Trimming cost V 0 bases and J 11 bases, with 13 bases left between them. Germline V gene sequence: CDR1 SGHAT, CDR2 FQNNGV. The CDR3 totals 13 residues. CDR3: CASSLDDLSSAFF. The CDR3 DNA reads as TGTGCCAGCAGCTTAGATGATTTGAGCAGCGCTTTCTTT.

About this clone: This sample also contains other DNA sequences that code for the same CDR3. The chain combines TRBV27 with TRBJ2-7; no reliable D call. The CDR3 has 12 residues. Deletions cut 5 bases from V and 5 bases from J, with 10 bases between. Germline values: CDR1 MNHEY, CDR2 SMNVEV (reference sequence). The CDR3 DNA is TGTGCCAGCAGTCTCCTCGGCCACGAGCAGTACTTC. Protein product: CASSLLGHEQYF.

The chain combines TRBV11-2 with TRBJ2-5; 8 nucleotides line up with TRBD2. The ends lost 5 bases at V and 9 bases at J; junction bases unmatched: 5. CDR1 and CDR2 from the germline V gene are SGHAT and FQNNGV. The CDR3 runs to 12 residues. In nucleotides, the CDR3 is TGTGCCAGCAGCCTCGCCGGGAGGGCCCAGTACTTC. Its protein product is CASSLAGRAQYF.

This chain connects TRBV15 to TRBJ2-3; tentative D call: TRBD1 (5 bases). The CDR3 loop spans 14 amino acids. The germline V and J ends were trimmed by 3 bases and 3 bases, with 10 bases remaining between them. Germline V CDR1 and CDR2: LNHNV, YYDKDF (reference sequence). In DNA, the CDR3 is TGTGCCACCAGCAGCCGAAGGGGTACAGATACGCAGTATTTT. It encodes CATSSRRGTDTQYF.

V usage is TRBV29-1 and J usage is TRBJ2-2; maybe TRBD2 (5 bases). The V gene lost 4 bases and the J gene lost 2 bases, with 8 bases spanning the gap. CDR1 is SQVTM, CDR2 ANQGSEA, per germline. The CDR3 spans 13 residues. The CDR3 DNA reads TGCAGCGTTGTAGGACTTAACACCGGGGAGCTGTTTTTT. It specifies CSVVGLNTGELFF.

With regard to this clone: The identical CDR3 is also encoded by other nucleotide sequences in the sample. The chain joins TRBV27 to TRBJ1-2; the D is unclear. CDR1 MNHEY and CDR2 SMNVEV come from the germline V gene (reference sequence). The CDR3 covers 13 residues. With 0 bases removed from V and 5 bases from J, the gap between germline ends came to 7 bases. The CDR3 region has the DNA TGTGCCAGCAGTTTATCCTCGGGTTATGGCTACACCTTC. Protein: CASSLSSGYGYTF.